Listed below are T cell receptor beta chains from one sample, sequenced in a study of blood T cell repertoires in COVID-19. Sequencing used immunoSEQ multiplex PCR; TCRdb keeps in-frame clones, though not all of them. This sample has about 110,000 clones, with less than 75% found just once. The sample was peripheral blood. Every receptor here comes from a woman in her 40s with acute or convalescent COVID-19. Both conserved end residues are part of each CDR3. D genes are given only for firm matches. Size is stated for part of the rows, as once, few or many counts, or as a class when the clone is expanded.

J: TRBJ2-7; size: .; V: TRBV11-2; D: .; CDR3: CASSLPRTYEQYF; DNA: TGTGCCAGCAGCTTACCCAGAACCTACGAGCAGTACTTC
J: TRBJ2-2; size: once; V: TRBV2; D: .; CDR3: CASSEWVSGETGELFF; DNA: TGTGCCAGCAGTGAGTGGGTGAGCGGCGAGACCGGGGAGCTGTTTTTT
J: TRBJ1-1; size: .; V: TRBV3-1/TRBV3-2; D: .; CDR3: CASSQMRNTEAFF; DNA: TGTGCCAGCAGCCAAATGAGGAATACTGAAGCTTTCTTT
J: TRBJ1-1; size: few; V: TRBV27; D: .; CDR3: CASRPRQLNTEAFF; DNA: TGTGCCAGCAGGCCCAGACAGTTGAACACTGAAGCTTTCTTT
J: TRBJ1-2; size: .; V: TRBV7-2; D: TRBD1; CDR3: CASSTEGTGINGYTF; DNA: TGTGCCAGCAGCACCGAAGGGACAGGAATAAATGGCTACACCTTC
J: TRBJ1-1; size: .; V: TRBV6-5; D: TRBD1; CDR3: CASRDRGWMNTEAFF; DNA: TGTGCCAGCCGGGACAGGGGCTGGATGAACACTGAAGCTTTCTTT
J: TRBJ1-2; size: .; V: TRBV5-6; D: .; CDR3: CASSPGHIYGYTF; DNA: TGTGCCAGCAGCCCGGGACATATCTATGGCTACACCTTC
J: TRBJ1-5; size: many; V: TRBV4-1; D: TRBD1; CDR3: CASSQTGTGDQPQHF; DNA: TGCGCCAGCAGCCAAACCGGGACAGGGGATCAGCCCCAGCATTTT
J: TRBJ2-6; size: .; V: TRBV6-1; D: TRBD1; CDR3: CASSVGQGVSGANVLTF; DNA: TGTGCCAGCAGTGTCGGACAGGGGGTCTCTGGGGCCAACGTCCTGACTTTC
J: TRBJ2-7; size: .; V: TRBV6-5; D: TRBD1; CDR3: CASSYVAGGSYEQYF; DNA: TGTGCCAGCAGTTACGTGGCAGGGGGATCCTACGAGCAGTACTTC
J: TRBJ2-7; size: once; V: TRBV5-1; D: TRBD1; CDR3: CASSLGMTGAQEQYF; DNA: TGCGCCAGCAGCTTGGGGATGACAGGGGCACAAGAGCAGTACTTC
J: TRBJ1-6; size: .; V: TRBV7-2; D: .; CDR3: CASSLEFGSSYNSPLHF; DNA: TGTGCCAGCAGCTTAGAGTTTGGTAGCTCCTATAATTCACCCCTCCACTTT
J: TRBJ2-2; size: few; V: TRBV3-1/TRBV3-2; D: .; CDR3: CASSQSGPTGELFF; DNA: TGTGCCAGCAGCCAGTCAGGGCCCACCGGGGAGCTGTTTTTT
J: TRBJ2-5; size: .; V: TRBV13; D: TRBD2; CDR3: CASSLEVAGGMETQYF; DNA: TGTGCCAGCAGCTTAGAGGTAGCGGGGGGCATGGAGACCCAGTACTTC
J: TRBJ2-1; size: .; V: TRBV19; D: .; CDR3: CASSKVANEQFF; DNA: TGTGCCAGTAGTAAAGTGGCTAATGAGCAGTTCTTC
J: TRBJ2-7; size: few; V: TRBV4-3; D: TRBD1; CDR3: CASSERGTVLYEQYF; DNA: TGCGCCAGCAGCGAAAGAGGGACAGTACTCTACGAGCAGTACTTC
J: TRBJ2-2; size: .; V: TRBV5-1; D: TRBD2; CDR3: CASSLLSRSGGSGELFF; DNA: TGCGCCAGCAGCTTGTTAAGCCGTAGCGGGGGTTCCGGGGAGCTGTTTTTT
J: TRBJ2-5; size: .; V: TRBV4-1; D: TRBD2; CDR3: CASSQTTSGGSETQYF; DNA: TGCGCCAGCAGCCAGACGACTAGCGGGGGTTCTGAGACCCAGTACTTC
J: TRBJ1-2; size: .; V: TRBV4-1; D: TRBD1; CDR3: CASSQDGRDRGYGYTF; DNA: TGCGCCAGCAGCCAAGATGGGAGGGACAGGGGCTATGGCTACACCTTC
J: TRBJ2-2; size: .; V: TRBV19; D: TRBD1; CDR3: CASSLTGVGGELFF; DNA: TGTGCCAGTTCCCTCACAGGGGTTGGCGGGGAGCTGTTTTTT
J: TRBJ1-5; size: .; V: TRBV6-1; D: .; CDR3: CASQPGTTNQPQHF; DNA: TGTGCCAGCCAACCCGGGACAACTAATCAGCCCCAGCATTTT
J: TRBJ2-5; size: .; V: TRBV7-2; D: .; CDR3: CASSLGWGQRETQYF; DNA: TGTGCCAGCAGCTTAGGATGGGGCCAAAGGGAGACCCAGTACTTC
J: TRBJ2-7; size: .; V: TRBV30; D: TRBD1; CDR3: CAWKIKRDRVYEQYF; DNA: TGTGCCTGGAAGATCAAGAGGGACAGGGTGTACGAGCAGTACTTC
J: TRBJ2-7; size: .; V: TRBV10-3; D: TRBD2; CDR3: CAISPGLAGASYEQYF; DNA: TGTGCCATCAGCCCGGGACTAGCGGGGGCCTCCTACGAGCAGTACTTC
J: TRBJ1-1; size: few; V: TRBV3-1/TRBV3-2; D: .; CDR3: CASSPREGKAFF; DNA: TGTGCCAGCAGCCCTCGGGAGGGAAAAGCTTTCTTT
J: TRBJ1-5; size: .; V: TRBV19; D: TRBD1; CDR3: CASSIAGTGKNQPQHF; DNA: TGTGCCAGTAGTATAGCCGGGACAGGGAAGAATCAGCCCCAGCATTTT
J: TRBJ2-6; size: few; V: TRBV24-1; D: .; CDR3: CATSDSGDSGANVLTF; DNA: TGTGCCACCAGTGACTCGGGGGATTCTGGGGCCAACGTCCTGACTTTC
J: TRBJ1-1; size: few; V: TRBV3-1/TRBV3-2; D: TRBD1; CDR3: CASSQGQGAVTEAFF; DNA: TGTGCCAGCAGCCAAGGGCAGGGGGCTGTCACTGAAGCTTTCTTT
J: TRBJ2-3; size: few; V: TRBV5-1; D: TRBD1; CDR3: CASSVGTGYTDTQYF; DNA: TGCGCCAGCAGCGTCGGGACAGGGTACACAGATACGCAGTATTTT
J: TRBJ2-6; size: .; V: TRBV19; D: .; CDR3: CASSIGPNRRDNPQAISGANVLTF; DNA: TGTGCCAGTAGTATTGGTCCCAATCGCCGGGACAACCCTCAAGCTATCTCTGGGGCCAACGTCCTGACTTTC
J: TRBJ2-3; size: .; V: TRBV28; D: TRBD1; CDR3: CASSLGMTGVKTDTQYF; DNA: TGTGCCAGCAGTTTGGGCATGACAGGGGTAAAGACAGATACGCAGTATTTT
J: TRBJ1-3; size: few; V: TRBV7-2; D: .; CDR3: CASSPTGTGNTIYF; DNA: TGTGCCAGCAGCCCAACAGGGACTGGAAACACCATATATTTT
J: TRBJ2-7; size: .; V: TRBV18; D: TRBD1; CDR3: CASSRDRRSYEQYF; DNA: TGTGCCAGCTCAAGGGACAGGAGGTCGTACGAGCAGTACTTC
J: TRBJ2-2; size: .; V: TRBV11-2; D: .; CDR3: CASSLDMRQYTGELFF; DNA: TGTGCCAGCAGCTTAGATATGAGACAGTACACCGGGGAGCTGTTTTTT
J: TRBJ2-3; size: .; V: TRBV7-2; D: TRBD2; CDR3: CASSSALAGGSDTQYF; DNA: TGTGCCAGCAGCTCAGCCCTAGCGGGGGGATCAGATACGCAGTATTTT
J: TRBJ2-2; size: .; V: TRBV30; D: .; CDR3: CASRTTNTGELFF; DNA: TGTGCCTCTCGGACAACGAACACCGGGGAGCTGTTTTTT
J: TRBJ2-2; size: .; V: TRBV7-2; D: TRBD1; CDR3: CASSFSGGYGELFF; DNA: TGTGCCAGCAGCTTTTCAGGGGGCTACGGGGAGCTGTTTTTT
J: TRBJ2-2; size: .; V: TRBV4-1; D: TRBD2; CDR3: CASSQVLTGGGNTGELFF; DNA: TGCGCCAGCAGCCAAGTTCTAACCGGGGGGGGAAACACCGGGGAGCTGTTTTTT
J: TRBJ1-2; size: .; V: TRBV5-5; D: TRBD1; CDR3: CASSWVDRGNYGYTF; DNA: TGTGCCAGCAGCTGGGTTGACAGGGGTAACTATGGCTACACCTTC
J: TRBJ2-6; size: .; V: TRBV7-3; D: .; CDR3: CASSLNGWASGANVLTF; DNA: TGTGCCAGCAGCTTAAACGGTTGGGCCTCTGGGGCCAACGTCCTGACTTTC
J: TRBJ2-7; size: .; V: TRBV4-1; D: TRBD2; CDR3: CASSQEGKLAGVVYEQYF; DNA: TGCGCCAGCAGCCAAGAGGGAAAACTAGCGGGGGTGGTCTACGAGCAGTACTTC